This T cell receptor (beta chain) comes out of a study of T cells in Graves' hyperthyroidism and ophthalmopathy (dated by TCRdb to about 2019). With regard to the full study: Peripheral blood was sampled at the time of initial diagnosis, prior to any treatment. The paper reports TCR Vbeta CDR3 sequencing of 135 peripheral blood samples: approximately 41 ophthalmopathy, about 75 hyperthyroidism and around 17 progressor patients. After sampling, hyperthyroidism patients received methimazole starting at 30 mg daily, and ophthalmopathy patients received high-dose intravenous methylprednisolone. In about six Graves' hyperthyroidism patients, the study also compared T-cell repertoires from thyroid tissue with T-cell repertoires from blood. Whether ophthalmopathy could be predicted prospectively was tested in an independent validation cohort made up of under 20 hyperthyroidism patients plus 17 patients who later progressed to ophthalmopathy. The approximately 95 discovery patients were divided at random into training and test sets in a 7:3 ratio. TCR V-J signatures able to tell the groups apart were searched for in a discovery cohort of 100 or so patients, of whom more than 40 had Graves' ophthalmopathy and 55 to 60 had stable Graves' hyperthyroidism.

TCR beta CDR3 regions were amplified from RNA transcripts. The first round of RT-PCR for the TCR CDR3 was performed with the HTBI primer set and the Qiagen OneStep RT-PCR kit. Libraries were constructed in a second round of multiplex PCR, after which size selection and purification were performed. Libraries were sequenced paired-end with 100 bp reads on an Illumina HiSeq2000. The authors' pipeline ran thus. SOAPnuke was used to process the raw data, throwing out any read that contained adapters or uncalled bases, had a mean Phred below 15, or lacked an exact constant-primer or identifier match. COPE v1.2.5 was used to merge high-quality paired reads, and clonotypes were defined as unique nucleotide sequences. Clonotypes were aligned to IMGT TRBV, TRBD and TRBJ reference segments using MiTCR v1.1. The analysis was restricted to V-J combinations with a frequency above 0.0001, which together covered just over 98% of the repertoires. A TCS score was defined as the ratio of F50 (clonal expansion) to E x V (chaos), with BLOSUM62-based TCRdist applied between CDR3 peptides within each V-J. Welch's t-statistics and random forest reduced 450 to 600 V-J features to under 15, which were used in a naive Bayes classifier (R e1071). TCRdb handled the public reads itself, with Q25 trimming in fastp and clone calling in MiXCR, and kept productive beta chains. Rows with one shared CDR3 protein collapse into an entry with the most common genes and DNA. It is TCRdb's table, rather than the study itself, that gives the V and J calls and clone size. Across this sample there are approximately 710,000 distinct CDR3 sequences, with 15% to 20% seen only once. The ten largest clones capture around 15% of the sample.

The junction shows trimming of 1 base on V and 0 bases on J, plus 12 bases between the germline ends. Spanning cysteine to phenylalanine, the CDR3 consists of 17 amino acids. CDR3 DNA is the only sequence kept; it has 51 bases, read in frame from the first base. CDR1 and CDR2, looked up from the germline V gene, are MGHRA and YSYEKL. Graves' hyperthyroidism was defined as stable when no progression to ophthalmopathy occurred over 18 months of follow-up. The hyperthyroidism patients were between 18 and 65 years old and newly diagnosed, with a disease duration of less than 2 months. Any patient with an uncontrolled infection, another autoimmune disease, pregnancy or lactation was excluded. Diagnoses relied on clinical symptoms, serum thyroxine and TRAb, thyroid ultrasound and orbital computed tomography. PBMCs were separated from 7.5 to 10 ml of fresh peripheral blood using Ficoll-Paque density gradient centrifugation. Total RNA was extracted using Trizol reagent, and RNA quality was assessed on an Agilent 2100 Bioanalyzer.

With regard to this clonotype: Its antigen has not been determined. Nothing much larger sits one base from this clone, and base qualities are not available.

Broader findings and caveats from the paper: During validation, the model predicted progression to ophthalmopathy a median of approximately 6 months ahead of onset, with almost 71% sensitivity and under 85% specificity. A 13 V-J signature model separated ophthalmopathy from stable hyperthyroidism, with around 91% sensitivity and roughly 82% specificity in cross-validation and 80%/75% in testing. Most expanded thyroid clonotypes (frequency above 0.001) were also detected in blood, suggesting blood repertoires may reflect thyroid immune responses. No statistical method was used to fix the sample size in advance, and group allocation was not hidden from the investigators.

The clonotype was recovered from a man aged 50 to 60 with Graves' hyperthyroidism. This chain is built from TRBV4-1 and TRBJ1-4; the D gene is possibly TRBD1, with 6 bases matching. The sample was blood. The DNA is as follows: TGCGCCAGCAGCCAAGGCCCCACAGGGTCAACTAATGAAAAACTGTTTTTT. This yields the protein CASSQGPTGSTNEKLFF.